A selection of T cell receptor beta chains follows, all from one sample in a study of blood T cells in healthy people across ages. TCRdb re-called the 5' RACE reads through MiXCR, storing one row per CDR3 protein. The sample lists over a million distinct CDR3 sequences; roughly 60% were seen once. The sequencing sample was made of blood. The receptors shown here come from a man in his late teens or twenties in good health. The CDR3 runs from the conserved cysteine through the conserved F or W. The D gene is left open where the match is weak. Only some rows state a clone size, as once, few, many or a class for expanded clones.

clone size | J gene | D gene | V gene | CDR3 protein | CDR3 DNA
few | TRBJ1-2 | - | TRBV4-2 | CASSQDEGIVPGDGYTF | TGTGCCAGCAGCCAAGATGAAGGTATAGTGCCGGGGGACGGCTACACCTTC
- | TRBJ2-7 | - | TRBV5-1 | CASSLGLEGREQYF | TGCGCCAGCAGCTTGGGACTAGAGGGTCGTGAGCAGTACTTC
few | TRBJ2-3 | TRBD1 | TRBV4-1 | CASSRDRYTDTQYF | TGCGCCAGCAGCCGGGACAGATACACAGATACGCAGTATTTT
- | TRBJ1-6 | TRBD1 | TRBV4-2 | CASSQAQVLGTGNNSPLHF | TGTGCCAGCAGCCAAGCCCAGGTTCTCGGGACAGGGAATAATTCACCCCTCCACTTT
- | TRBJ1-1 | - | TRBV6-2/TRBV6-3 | CASSYLGRYTEAFF | TGTGCCAGCAGTTACCTTGGGCGGTACACTGAAGCTTTCTTT
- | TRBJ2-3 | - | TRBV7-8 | CASSPLRLAEHTDTQYF | TGTGCCAGCAGCCCGCTGCGCCTCGCGGAGCACACAGATACGCAGTATTTT
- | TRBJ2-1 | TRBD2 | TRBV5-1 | CASSGGLAGRDEQFF | TGCGCCAGCAGCGGGGGACTAGCGGGGCGCGATGAGCAGTTCTTC
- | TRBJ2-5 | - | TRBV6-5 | CASSYSGQEEQYF | TGTGCCAGCAGTTACTCGGGTCAGGAAGAGCAGTACTTC
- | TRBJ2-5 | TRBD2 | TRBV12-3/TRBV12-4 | CASSPGTSGVYGQYF | TGTGCCAGCAGTCCGGGGACTAGCGGGGTATACGGGCAGTACTTC
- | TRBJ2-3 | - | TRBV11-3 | CASSLGTREGSGTDTQYF | TGTGCCAGCAGCTTAGGGACGCGGGAAGGATCAGGCACAGATACGCAGTATTTT
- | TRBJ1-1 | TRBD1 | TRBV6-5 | CASSLQPLGGGQASWNTEAFF | TGTGCCAGCAGCTTACAGCCACTCGGTGGGGGACAGGCCAGTTGGAACACTGAAGCTTTCTTT
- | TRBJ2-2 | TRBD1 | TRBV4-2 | CASSRTGGRDTGELFF | TGTGCCAGCAGCCGGACAGGGGGCAGGGACACCGGGGAGCTGTTTTTT
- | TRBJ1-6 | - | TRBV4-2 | CASSRGTGDSPLHF | TGTGCCAGCTCCCGGGGGACTGGCGATTCACCCCTCCACTTT
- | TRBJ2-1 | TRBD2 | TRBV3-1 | CASSFGLAGGLPNEQFF | TGTGCCAGCAGTTTCGGACTAGCGGGGGGCCTCCCGAATGAGCAGTTCTTC
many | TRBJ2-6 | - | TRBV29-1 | CSVEELRQYSGANVLTF | TGCAGCGTTGAAGAATTGAGACAGTACTCTGGGGCCAACGTCCTGACTTTC
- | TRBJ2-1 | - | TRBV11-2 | CASSLDLAWEQFF | TGTGCCAGCAGCTTAGATCTGGCGTGGGAGCAGTTCTTC
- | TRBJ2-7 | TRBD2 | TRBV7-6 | CASGRAGYEQYF | TGTGCCAGCGGGAGGGCAGGCTACGAGCAGTACTTC
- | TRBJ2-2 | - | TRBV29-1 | CSVVTGANTGELFF | TGCAGCGTCGTGACAGGAGCGAACACCGGGGAGCTGTTTTTT
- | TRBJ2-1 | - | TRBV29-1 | CSVGRAYNEQFF | TGCAGCGTTGGGCGAGCCTACAATGAGCAGTTCTTC
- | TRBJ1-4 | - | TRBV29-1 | CSVGNNNEKLFF | TGCAGCGTTGGAAACAATAATGAAAAACTGTTTTTT
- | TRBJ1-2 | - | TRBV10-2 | CASSEQGGLEGYTF | TGCGCCAGCAGTGAACAGGGCGGTTTAGAGGGCTACACCTTC
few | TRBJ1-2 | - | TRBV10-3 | CAISEATDGYTF | TGTGCCATCAGTGAGGCGACGGATGGCTACACCTTC